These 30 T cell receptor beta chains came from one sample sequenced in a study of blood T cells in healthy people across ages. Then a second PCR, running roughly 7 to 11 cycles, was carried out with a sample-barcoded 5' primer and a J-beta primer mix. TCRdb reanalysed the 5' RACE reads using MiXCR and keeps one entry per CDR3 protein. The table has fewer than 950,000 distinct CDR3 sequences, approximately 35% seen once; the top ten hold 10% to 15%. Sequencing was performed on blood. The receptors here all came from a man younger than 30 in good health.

The CDR3 nucleotides read TGTGCCAGCAGCCCAGACATAACCGGGGAGCTGTTTTTT. Translation: CASSPDITGELFF. The chain is built from TRBV5-4 and TRBJ2-2; D unresolved. This CDR3 has 13 amino acids. The V gene's germline CDR1 is SGHNT and CDR2 YYREEE (reference sequence). Trimming took off 4 bases at V and 5 bases at J, with 9 bases between the two ends.

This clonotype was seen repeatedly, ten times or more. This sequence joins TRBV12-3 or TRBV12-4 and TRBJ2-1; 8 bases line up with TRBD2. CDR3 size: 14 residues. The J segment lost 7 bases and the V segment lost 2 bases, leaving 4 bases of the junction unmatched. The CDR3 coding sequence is TGTGCCAGCAGTTTATTGGGGACTAGGAATGAGCAGTTCTTC. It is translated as CASSLLGTRNEQFF.

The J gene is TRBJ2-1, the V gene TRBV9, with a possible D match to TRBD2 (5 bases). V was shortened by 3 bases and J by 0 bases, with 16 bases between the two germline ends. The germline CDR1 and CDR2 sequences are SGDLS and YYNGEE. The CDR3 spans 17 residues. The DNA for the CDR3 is TGTGCCAGCAGCGCTGGACTGCCCTTTAGCTCCTACAATGAGCAGTTCTTC. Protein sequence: CASSAGLPFSSYNEQFF.

CDR3 coding DNA: TGCGCCAGCAGCCATCCCAGCGGGGGGCTGGGTGAGCAGTACTTC. This translates into CASSHPSGGLGEQYF. This chain links TRBV4-1 with TRBJ2-5; 9 bases map to TRBD2. This CDR3 region has 15 residues. Germline trimming cut 3 bases from V and 11 bases from J; bases unmatched to any gene: 13. CDR1 and CDR2 from the germline V gene are MGHRA and YSYEKL.

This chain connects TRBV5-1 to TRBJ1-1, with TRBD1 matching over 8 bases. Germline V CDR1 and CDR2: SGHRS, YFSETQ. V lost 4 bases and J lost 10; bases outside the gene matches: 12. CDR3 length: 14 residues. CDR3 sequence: CASSPTGGVIGAFF. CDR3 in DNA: TGCGCCAGCAGCCCAACAGGGGGGGTGATCGGAGCTTTCTTT.

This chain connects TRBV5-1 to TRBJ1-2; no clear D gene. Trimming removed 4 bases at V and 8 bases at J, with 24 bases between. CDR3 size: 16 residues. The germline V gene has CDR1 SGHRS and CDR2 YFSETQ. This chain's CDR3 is CASSPDTVNRFGGYTF. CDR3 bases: TGCGCCAGCAGCCCCGATACTGTCAATCGCTTTGGAGGCTACACCTTC.

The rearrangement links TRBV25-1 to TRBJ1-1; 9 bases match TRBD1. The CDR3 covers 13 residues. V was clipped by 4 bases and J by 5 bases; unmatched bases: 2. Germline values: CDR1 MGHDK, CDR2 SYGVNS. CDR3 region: CASSVGTGTEAFF. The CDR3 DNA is TGTGCCAGCAGTGTCGGGACAGGGACTGAAGCTTTCTTT.

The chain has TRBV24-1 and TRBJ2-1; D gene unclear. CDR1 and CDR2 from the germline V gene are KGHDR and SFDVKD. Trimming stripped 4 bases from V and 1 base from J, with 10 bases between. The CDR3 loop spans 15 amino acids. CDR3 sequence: CATSDRVRSYNEQFF. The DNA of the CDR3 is TGTGCCACCAGTGACCGGGTTCGATCCTACAATGAGCAGTTCTTC.

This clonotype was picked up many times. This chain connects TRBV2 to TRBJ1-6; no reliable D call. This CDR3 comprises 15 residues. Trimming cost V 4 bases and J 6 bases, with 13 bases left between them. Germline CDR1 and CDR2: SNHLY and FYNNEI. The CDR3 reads CASSARDPANSPLHF. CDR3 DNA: TGTGCCAGCAGTGCCCGAGATCCGGCTAATTCACCCCTCCACTTT.

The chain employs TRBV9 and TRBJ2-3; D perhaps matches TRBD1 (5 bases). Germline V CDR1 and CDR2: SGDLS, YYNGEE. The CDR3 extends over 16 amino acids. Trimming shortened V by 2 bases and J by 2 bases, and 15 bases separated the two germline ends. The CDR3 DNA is TGTGCCAGCAGCGTTGAACAGGACCACCCCACAGATACGCAGTATTTT. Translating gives CASSVEQDHPTDTQYF.

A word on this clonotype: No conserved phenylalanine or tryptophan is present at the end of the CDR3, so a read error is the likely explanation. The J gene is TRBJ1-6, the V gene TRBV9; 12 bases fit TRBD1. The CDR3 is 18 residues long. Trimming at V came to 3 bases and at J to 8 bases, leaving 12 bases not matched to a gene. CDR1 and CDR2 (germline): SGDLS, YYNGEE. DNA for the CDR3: TGTGCCAGCAGCGATCCCGACGGGACAGGGGGCAGGGATTCACCCCTCCACCTT. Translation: CASSDPDGTGGRDSPLHL.

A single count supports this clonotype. The CDR3 DNA follows: TGCGCCAGCAGCTTGGCCGTGGGGGACGGGGGAACTGAAGCTTTCTTT. It specifies CASSLAVGDGGTEAFF. The chain recombines TRBV5-1 with TRBJ1-1, with D maybe TRBD1 (5 bases). Trimming removed 0 bases at V and 5 bases at J, with 17 bases between. Germline lookup yields CDR1 SGHRS and CDR2 YFSETQ. CDR3 size: 16 residues.

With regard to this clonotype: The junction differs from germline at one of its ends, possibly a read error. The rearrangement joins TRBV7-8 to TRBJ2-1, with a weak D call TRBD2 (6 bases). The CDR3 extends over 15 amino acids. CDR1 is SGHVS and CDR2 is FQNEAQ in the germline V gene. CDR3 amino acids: CASSRGTGGFNKQFF. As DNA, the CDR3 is TGTGCCAGCAGCAGAGGGACTGGGGGATTCAATAAGCAGTTCTTC.

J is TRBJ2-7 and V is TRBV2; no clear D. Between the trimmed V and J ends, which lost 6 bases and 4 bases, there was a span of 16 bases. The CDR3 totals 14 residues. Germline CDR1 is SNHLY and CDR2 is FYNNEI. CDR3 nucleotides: TGTGCCAGCAGGCCCATTTTAGGCACTTACGAGCAGTACTTC. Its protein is CASRPILGTYEQYF. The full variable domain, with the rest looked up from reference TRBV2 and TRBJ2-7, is EPEVTQTPSHQVTQMGQEVILRCVPISNHLYFYWYRQILGQKVEFLVSFYNNEISEKSEIFDDQFSVERPDGSNFTLKIRSTKLEDSAMYFCASRPILGTYEQYFGPGTRLTVT.

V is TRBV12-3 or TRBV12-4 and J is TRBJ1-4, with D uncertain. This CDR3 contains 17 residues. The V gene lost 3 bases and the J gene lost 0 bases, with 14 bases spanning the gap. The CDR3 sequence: CASSFGCADATNEKLFF. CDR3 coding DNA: TGTGCCAGCAGTTTCGGCTGTGCAGATGCAACTAATGAAAAACTGTTTTTT.

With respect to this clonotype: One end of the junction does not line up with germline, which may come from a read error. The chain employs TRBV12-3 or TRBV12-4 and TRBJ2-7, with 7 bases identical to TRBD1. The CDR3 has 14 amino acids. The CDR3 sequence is CAGRRQGRSYEQYF. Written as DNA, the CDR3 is TGTGCCGGCAGGAGACAGGGCCGGTCCTACGAGCAGTACTTC.

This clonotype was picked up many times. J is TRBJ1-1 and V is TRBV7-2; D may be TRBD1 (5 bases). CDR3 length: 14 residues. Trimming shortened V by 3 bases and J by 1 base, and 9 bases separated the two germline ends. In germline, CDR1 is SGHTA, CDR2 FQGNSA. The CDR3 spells CASSFGAGNTEAFF. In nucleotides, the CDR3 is TGTGCCAGCAGCTTCGGGGCAGGGAACACTGAAGCTTTCTTT.

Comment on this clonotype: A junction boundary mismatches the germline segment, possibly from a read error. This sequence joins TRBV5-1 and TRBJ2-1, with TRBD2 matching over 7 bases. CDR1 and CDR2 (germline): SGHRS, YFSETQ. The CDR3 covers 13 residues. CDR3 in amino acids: CASSPRDYDEQFF. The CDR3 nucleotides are TGCGCCAGCAGCCCCCGGGACTACGATGAGCAGTTCTTC.

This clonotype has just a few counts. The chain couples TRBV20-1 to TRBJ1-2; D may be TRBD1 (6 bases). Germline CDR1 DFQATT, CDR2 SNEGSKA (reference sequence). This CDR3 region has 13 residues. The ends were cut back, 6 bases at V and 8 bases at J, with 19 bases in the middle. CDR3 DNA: TGCAGTGCATATGACAGGACCCAACGGGGCTACACCTTC. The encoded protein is CSAYDRTQRGYTF.

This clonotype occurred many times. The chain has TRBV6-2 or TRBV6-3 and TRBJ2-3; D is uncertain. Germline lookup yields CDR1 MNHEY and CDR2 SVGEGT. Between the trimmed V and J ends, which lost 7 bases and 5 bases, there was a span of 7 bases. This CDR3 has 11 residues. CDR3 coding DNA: TGTGCCAGCACTTGGCGAGATACGCAGTATTTT. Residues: CASTWRDTQYF.

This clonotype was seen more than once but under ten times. The DNA of the CDR3 is TGTGCCAGCAGCCGCAGGGGACACCAAGAAGCTTTCTTT. It specifies CASSRRGHQEAFF. The J gene is TRBJ1-1, the V gene TRBV7-9; tentatively, D is TRBD1 (6 bases). The CDR3 length is 13 residues. Germline V CDR1 and CDR2: SEHNR, FQNEAQ (reference sequence). V was cut by 5 bases and J by 8 bases, with 15 bases left in between.

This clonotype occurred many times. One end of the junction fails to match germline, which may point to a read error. The CDR3 bases are TGTGCTAGCAGCCCGGACGCCGCTGAGACCCAGTACTTC. It specifies CASSPDAAETQYF. The chain has TRBV7-7 and TRBJ2-5; D gene ambiguous. Germline-derived CDR1 and CDR2 are SSHAT and FNYEAQ (reference sequence). This CDR3 has 13 residues.

DNA for the CDR3: TGTGCCAGCAGTTCGCGACTAGCGGGGGGGCTTTTGTATTCGGTCGCGGGTGCAGATACGCAGTATTTT. The encoded protein is CASSSRLAGGLLYSVAGADTQYF. The chain couples TRBV12-3 or TRBV12-4 to TRBJ2-3; 14 bases match TRBD2. V shed 4 bases, J shed 4 bases, and the junction held 25 bases outside the gene matches. The CDR3 has 23 residues.

CDR3 sequence reads: CASSLVIPGRDEAFF. Written as DNA, the CDR3 is TGCGCCAGCAGCTTGGTTATTCCAGGGCGGGATGAAGCTTTCTTT. The chain carries TRBV5-1 and TRBJ1-1, with D possibly TRBD1 on 5 matching bases. This CDR3 is 15 amino acids long. Per the germline V gene, CDR1 is SGHRS and CDR2 is YFSETQ. The ends were cut back, 0 bases at V and 7 bases at J, with 16 bases in the middle.

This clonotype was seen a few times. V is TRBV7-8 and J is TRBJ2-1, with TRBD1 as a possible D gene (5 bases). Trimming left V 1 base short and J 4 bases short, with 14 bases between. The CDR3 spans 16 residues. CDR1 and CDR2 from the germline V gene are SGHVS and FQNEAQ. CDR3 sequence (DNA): TGTGCCAGCAGCTTAGGGTCAGGGCGTGGGTACAATGAGCAGTTCTTC. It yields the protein CASSLGSGRGYNEQFF. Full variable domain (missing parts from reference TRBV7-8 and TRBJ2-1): GAGVSQSPRYKVAKRGQDVALRCDPISGHVSLFWYQQALGQGPEFLTYFQNEAQLDKSGLPSDRFFAERPEGSVSTLKIQRTQQEDSAVYLCASSLGSGRGYNEQFFGPGTRLTVL.

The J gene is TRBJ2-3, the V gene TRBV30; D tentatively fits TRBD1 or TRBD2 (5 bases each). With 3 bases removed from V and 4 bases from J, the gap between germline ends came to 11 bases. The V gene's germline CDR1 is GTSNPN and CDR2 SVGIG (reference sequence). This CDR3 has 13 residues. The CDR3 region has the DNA TGTGCCTGGAGCGTGAGGGGCCCAGATACGCAGTATTTT. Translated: CAWSVRGPDTQYF.

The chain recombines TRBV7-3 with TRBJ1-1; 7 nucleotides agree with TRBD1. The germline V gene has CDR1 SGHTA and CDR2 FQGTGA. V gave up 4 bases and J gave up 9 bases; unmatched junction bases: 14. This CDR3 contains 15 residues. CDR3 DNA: TGTGCCAGCAGCTCCGGGACAGAGCCCGGGGCCAAAGCTTTCTTT. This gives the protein CASSSGTEPGAKAFF.

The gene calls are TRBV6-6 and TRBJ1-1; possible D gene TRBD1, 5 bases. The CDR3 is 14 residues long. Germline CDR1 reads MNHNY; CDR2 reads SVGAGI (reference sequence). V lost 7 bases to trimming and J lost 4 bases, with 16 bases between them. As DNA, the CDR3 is TGTGCCAGCACCGACCCGGGGGTGGGCACTGAAGCTTTCTTT. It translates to CASTDPGVGTEAFF.

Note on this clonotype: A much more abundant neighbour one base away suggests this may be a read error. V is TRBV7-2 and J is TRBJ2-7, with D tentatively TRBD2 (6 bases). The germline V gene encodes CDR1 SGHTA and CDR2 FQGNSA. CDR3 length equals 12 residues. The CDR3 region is CASSGDSYERYF. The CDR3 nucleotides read TGTGCCAGCAGCGGGGACTCCTACGAGCGGTACTTC.

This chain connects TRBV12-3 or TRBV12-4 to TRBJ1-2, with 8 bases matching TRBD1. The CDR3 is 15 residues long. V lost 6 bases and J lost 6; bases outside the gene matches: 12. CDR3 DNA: TGTGCCAGCAGGACCCCCGCAGGGGGCGCTGATGGCTACACCTTC. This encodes CASRTPAGGADGYTF.